These 10 T cell receptor beta chains originate from one sample sequenced in a study of early T cells in non-severe SARS-CoV-2 infection (dated by TCRdb to about 2021). Receptors were amplified or captured by 5' RACE. The sequencing machine was a NextSeq 500. TCRdb applied fastp at Q25 and MiXCR to the public reads, then kept only in-frame beta chains. Merged by CDR3 protein, the rows form single entries marked with the most common genes and DNA. Within this sample are 60,000 or so distinct CDR3 sequences, with about a tenth of them counted one time only. Of the sample, less than 25% falls within the top ten clones. The material sequenced was whole blood. These receptors originate from an adult who was a healthcare worker with PCR-confirmed SARS-CoV-2 infection or an uninfected control (not recorded which).

This clonotype was observed many times. This chain links TRBV7-9 with TRBJ1-4; 7 bases agree with TRBD1. The CDR3 covers 16 residues. Germline V gene lookup returns CDR1 SEHNR and CDR2 FQNEAQ (reference sequence). J gave up 6 bases and V 5 bases, and 12 bases lay outside the gene matches. The CDR3 loop reads CASSPQLGQRYEKLFF. CDR3 DNA: TGTGCCAGCAGCCCTCAACTGGGACAGAGATATGAAAAACTGTTTTTT.

This clonotype showed up just a few times. The CDR3 DNA sequence: TGTGCCAGCAGCTTCGCAGTAAACACTGAAGCTTTCTTT. Encoded protein: CASSFAVNTEAFF. The rearrangement uses TRBV11-2 and TRBJ1-1; the D is unclear. Germline loops: CDR1 SGHAT, CDR2 FQNNGV. The CDR3 has 13 residues. Deletions cut 3 bases from V and 2 bases from J, with 7 bases between.

V usage is TRBV6-1 and J usage is TRBJ2-4; a possible D gene is TRBD2 (6 bases). Trimming shortened V by 6 bases and J by 9 bases, and 18 bases separated the two germline ends. The germline gives CDR1 MNHNS, CDR2 SASEGT. CDR3 size: 14 residues. The CDR3 is CASSPGGVRGIQYF. The CDR3 coding sequence is TGTGCCAGCAGCCCCGGAGGGGTGCGGGGCATTCAGTACTTC.

A single count supports this clonotype. This chain links TRBV29-1 with TRBJ2-4; weak D call: TRBD2 (7 bases). Germline CDR1 and CDR2: SQVTM and ANQGSEA. This CDR3 spans 15 amino acids. V was trimmed by 6 bases and J by 3 bases, leaving 18 bases between them. CDR3 sequence reads: CSVARGGVDKNIQYF. The DNA of the CDR3 is TGCAGCGTCGCGAGGGGGGGAGTAGACAAAAACATTCAGTACTTC.

This clonotype was seen a few times. This sequence joins TRBV2 and TRBJ2-3; possibly TRBD1 for D (6 bases). The CDR3 runs 15 residues. Deletions cut 4 bases from V and 6 bases from J, with 17 bases between. The germline CDR1 and CDR2 sequences are SNHLY and FYNNEI. CDR3 in DNA: TGTGCCAGCAGTGGAGGACAGCTCGGCGGGGATACGCAGTATTTT. Residues: CASSGGQLGGDTQYF.

There are many counts of this clonotype. This chain connects TRBV10-3 to TRBJ1-1; 8 bases map to TRBD1. The CDR3 totals 13 residues. Germline assignment: CDR1 ENHRY and CDR2 SYGVKD. With V trimmed by 11 bases and J by 2 bases, 7 bases remained unmatched. For the CDR3, the DNA is TGTGCCTCCAGCGGACAGGGCAACACTGAAGCTTTCTTT. Protein product: CASSGQGNTEAFF.

There are many counts of this clonotype. This chain joins TRBV3-1 and TRBJ2-1; D is perhaps TRBD2 (5 bases). V was shortened by 0 bases and J by 15 bases, with 15 bases between the two germline ends. CDR3 length: 13 residues. Germline CDR1 reads LGHDT; CDR2 reads YNNKEL (reference sequence). CDR3 sequence reads: CASSQDRESVGFF. CDR3 bases: TGTGCCAGCAGCCAAGATCGGGAAAGCGTGGGGTTCTTC.

The table lists this clonotype with a few counts. V usage is TRBV19 and J usage is TRBJ1-2; the match to TRBD1 covers 9 bases. Germline trimming cut 7 bases from V and 9 bases from J; bases unmatched to any gene: 9. The CDR3 contains 13 residues. Germline V gene data show CDR1 as LNHDA and CDR2 as SQIVND (reference sequence). CDR3 loop: CASTPTGGYRYTF. DNA of the CDR3: TGTGCCAGTACTCCGACAGGGGGATATCGCTACACCTTC.

The V call is TRBV6-5, the J call TRBJ2-2, with TRBD2 matching 7 bases. V shed 6 bases and J 4 bases; nucleotides not matched to a gene: 5. The germline V gene has CDR1 MNHEY and CDR2 SVGAGI. The CDR3 extends over 14 amino acids. Written as DNA, the CDR3 is TGTGCCAGCAGCTGGGGGGGGACCACCGGGGAGCTGTTTTTT. This encodes CASSWGGTTGELFF.

This clonotype was seen more than once but under ten times. This sequence joins TRBV20-1 and TRBJ1-1; possibly TRBD1 for D (5 bases). Deletions cut 3 bases from V and 3 bases from J, with 17 bases between. The V gene's germline CDR1 is DFQATT and CDR2 SNEGSKA (reference sequence). The CDR3 has 15 residues. CDR3 bases: TGCAGTGCTAGTTTCGGCGGGGCCGGGGACACTGAAGCTTTCTTT. It translates to CSASFGGAGDTEAFF.